These 15 T cell receptor beta chains came from one sample sequenced in a study of OX40 agonist ivuxolimab in advanced cancers. Preparation of the library involved the immunoSEQ multiplex PCR assay. TCRdb obtained this table from immuneACCESS and retained in-frame rearrangements with V and J assigned. These tables miss some clones; where compared with another copy, unresolved V genes account for less than half of the shortfall, and the remainder is unexplained. This sample has about 150,000 clones in its table, and around 94% of those were observed once. Around 0.33% of the sample is held by the ten biggest clonotypes. Sample: CD4+ or CD8+ T cells sorted from blood, taken in a trial of the OX40 agonist ivuxolimab. The receptors derive from an adult with an advanced solid tumor such as melanoma, head and neck, liver or kidney cancer.

This chain uses TRBV7-2 with TRBJ2-4; 11 positions match TRBD1. V lost 5 bases and J lost 8; bases outside the gene matches: 5. Looked up from germline, CDR1 is SGHTA and CDR2 is FQGNSA. The CDR3 length is 14 residues. The CDR3 here is CASSRTGGADIQYF. The CDR3, as DNA: TGTGCCAGCAGCCGGACAGGGGGCGCGGACATTCAGTACTTC.

The rearrangement joins TRBV6-5 to TRBJ1-4; tentatively, D is TRBD1 (6 bases). V shed 2 bases and J shed 7 bases, with 11 bases lying between them. Looked up from germline, CDR1 is MNHEY and CDR2 is SVGAGI. This CDR3 has 14 amino acids. CDR3 protein: CASSYGTGAEKLFF. In nucleotides, the CDR3 is TGTGCCAGCAGTTACGGGACGGGGGCTGAAAAACTGTTTTTT.

The V call is TRBV11-2, the J call TRBJ1-1, with 10 positions matching TRBD1. The CDR3 spans 15 residues. Germline V lookup: CDR1 SGHAT, CDR2 FQNNGV. V lost 5 bases to trimming and J lost 5 bases; unmatched junction nucleotides: 8. The CDR3, as DNA: TGTGCCAGCAGCCCCTGGACAGGGGGAATTACTGAAGCTTTCTTT. Protein: CASSPWTGGITEAFF. The variable domain in full, completed from reference TRBV11-2 and TRBJ1-1, reads EAGVAQSPRYKIIEKRQSVAFWCNPISGHATLYWYQQILGQGPKLLIQFQNNGVVDDSQLPKDRFSAERLKGVDSTLKIQPAKLEDSAVYLCASSPWTGGITEAFFGQGTRLTVV.

The chain has TRBV9 and TRBJ2-2; 7 bases match TRBD2. The CDR3 is made up of 19 amino acids. With V trimmed by 0 bases and J by 1 base, 12 bases remained unmatched. Per germline, CDR1 SGDLS and CDR2 YYNGEE. CDR3 residues: CASSVALSVGGMNTGELFF. For the CDR3, the DNA is TGTGCCAGCAGCGTAGCCCTCTCCGTCGGGGGGATGAACACCGGGGAGCTGTTTTTT.

The DNA for the CDR3 is TGTGCCAGCAGCTTAACACAGGGAACTAATGAAAAACTGTTTTTT. It codes for CASSLTQGTNEKLFF. This sequence joins TRBV11-1 and TRBJ1-4; D is possibly TRBD1 (6 bases). V was cut by 2 bases and J by 1 base, with 8 bases left in between. CDR3 size: 15 residues. Germline V gives CDR1 SGHAT, CDR2 FQDESV (reference sequence).

The gene calls are TRBV10-3 and TRBJ2-5; 10 nucleotides align to TRBD2. Trimming cost V 5 bases and J 0 bases; bases outside gene matches: 9. The CDR3 loop spans 17 amino acids. Germline CDR1 is ENHRY and CDR2 is SYGVKD. The chain's CDR3 is CAISPHSGGSYQETQYF. CDR3 DNA: TGTGCCATCAGTCCCCATAGCGGGGGGTCGTACCAAGAGACCCAGTACTTC.

The CDR3 reads CASRTGQADTQYF. In nucleotides, the CDR3 is TGTGCCAGCAGGACCGGACAGGCAGATACGCAGTATTTT. The chain is built from TRBV7-2 and TRBJ2-3; 7 nucleotides agree with TRBD1. Losses at the gene ends were 6 bases for V and 4 bases for J; bases not matched to a gene: 4. This CDR3 contains 13 residues. Germline CDR1 is SGHTA and CDR2 is FQGNSA.

This chain joins TRBV7-6 and TRBJ1-2; D is unresolved. V was pared by 4 bases and J by 8 bases, with 17 bases between. Germline V CDR1 and CDR2: SGHVS, FNYEAQ. The CDR3 is made up of 14 amino acids. The CDR3 DNA reads TGTGCCAGCAGCTCCCAAGAGGGCCCCTGGGGCTACACCTTC. Encoded protein: CASSSQEGPWGYTF.

Remarks on this clone: The same CDR3 is also encoded by other DNA sequences in this sample. The chain carries TRBV5-1 and TRBJ1-5; unclear D gene. The CDR3 is 13 residues long. V gave up 2 bases and J gave up 4 bases, with 7 bases separating them. Germline V gene sequence: CDR1 SGHRS, CDR2 YFSETQ. The CDR3 sequence is CASSLDSNQPQHF. In nucleotides, the CDR3 is TGCGCCAGCAGCTTAGATAGTAATCAGCCCCAGCATTTT. Drawing the rest from reference TRBV5-1 and TRBJ1-5, the complete variable domain is KAGVTQTPRYLIKTRGQQVTLSCSPISGHRSVSWYQQTPGQGLQFLFEYFSETQRNKGNFPGRFSGRQFSNSRSEMNVSTLELGDSALYLCASSLDSNQPQHFGDGTRLSIL.

The chain couples TRBV19 to TRBJ1-5; the D is unclear. Germline lookup yields CDR1 LNHDA and CDR2 SQIVND (reference sequence). This CDR3 contains 14 residues. V gave up 3 bases and J gave up 3 bases, with 9 bases separating them. The CDR3 loop reads CASSIRGSNQPQHF. CDR3 in DNA: TGTGCCAGTAGTATTCGGGGTTCCAATCAGCCCCAGCATTTT.

The CDR3 region is CASSPMLYEQYF. In DNA form, the CDR3 reads TGTGCCAGCAGTCCGATGCTCTACGAGCAGTACTTC. V is TRBV6-5 and J is TRBJ2-7; D not resolved. CDR1 and CDR2 (germline): MNHEY, SVGAGI. Trimming pared 5 bases from V and 3 bases from J, leaving 8 bases between. This CDR3 has 12 amino acids.

V is TRBV4-3 and J is TRBJ1-4, with D perhaps matching TRBD1 (5 bases). Trimming cost V 1 base and J 0 bases, with 15 bases left between them. The CDR3 covers 18 residues. Germline values: CDR1 LGHNA, CDR2 YSLEER. CDR3 sequence: CASSQGRFLGATNEKLFF. CDR3 sequence (DNA): TGCGCCAGCAGCCAAGGTCGGTTCCTAGGGGCAACTAATGAAAAACTGTTTTTT.

The chain has TRBV7-3 and TRBJ1-2; possible D gene TRBD1, 5 bases. Trimming removed 3 bases from V and 4 bases from J, with 12 bases in between. The CDR3 contains 14 residues. Germline CDR1 SGHTA, CDR2 FQGTGA. CDR3 bases: TGTGCCAGCAGCTTTCAGGGCTTGGGCTATGGCTACACCTTC. Protein: CASSFQGLGYGYTF. Variable domain in full (rest from reference TRBV7-3 and TRBJ1-2): GAGVSQTPSNKVTEKGKYVELRCDPISGHTALYWYRQSLGQGPEFLIYFQGTGAADDSGLPNDRFFAVRPEGSVSTLKIQRTERGDSAVYLCASSFQGLGYGYTFGSGTRLTVV.

This chain uses TRBV7-2 with TRBJ2-3, with 8 bases lining up with TRBD2. Germline-derived CDR1 and CDR2 are SGHTA and FQGNSA. V was pared by 5 bases and J by 2 bases, with 15 bases of the junction left unmatched. This CDR3 region has 18 residues. The DNA for the CDR3 is TGTGCCAGCAGCCCCCGGGGTGGTAGCGGGACCATCACAGATACGCAGTATTTT. This gives the protein CASSPRGGSGTITDTQYF. The entire variable domain, with the rest obtained from reference TRBV7-2 and TRBJ2-3, is as follows: GAGVSQSPSNKVTEKGKDVELRCDPISGHTALYWYRQSLGQGLEFLIYFQGNSAPDKSGLPSDRFSAERTGGSVSTLTIQRTQQEDSAVYLCASSPRGGSGTITDTQYFGPGTRLTVL.

The V call is TRBV6-1, the J call TRBJ1-2; unclear D gene. Trimming stripped 8 bases from V and 3 bases from J, with 7 bases between. Germline loops: CDR1 MNHNS, CDR2 SASEGT. CDR3 size: 11 residues. CDR3 amino acids: CASDGDYGYTF. The CDR3 DNA sequence: TGTGCCAGCGACGGGGACTATGGCTACACCTTC.